The clone carrying this TCR beta chain was recorded only once. The time point was: neoterminal ileum biopsy at postoperative endoscopy, about 6 months after surgery. TCRdb's table, derived via immunoSEQ multiplex PCR, lists solely in-frame clones and lacks some. Of about 12,000 clones listed, 80% to 85% are singletons. Germline V gene sequence: CDR1 MNHEY, CDR2 SVGAGI. The CDR3 is 13 residues long. V was trimmed by 10 bases and J by 2 bases, leaving 14 bases between them. These data are taken from a study of T cell repertoires in ileal Crohn's disease. Material: ileal tissue. The chain carries TRBV6-5 and TRBJ1-1; no definite D call. This clonotype was obtained from an adult with Crohn's disease. CDR3 DNA: TGTGCCACCAACTCCAGGCCAAACACTGAAGCTTTCTTT. The encoded protein is CATNSRPNTEAFF.